Detailed here is one TCR beta chain. CDR3 size: 14 residues. Germline CDR1 reads MNHNS; CDR2 reads SASEGT. J lost 4 bases, V lost 5 bases, and 7 bases had no gene match. This record comes from a study of blood T cell repertoires in COVID-19. Turning to the study itself: T cells, B-cell-depleted T cells, or PBMCs provided the cDNA or gDNA that served as material.

TCRdb's copy holds only in-frame clones and misses some; the assay was immunoSEQ multiplex PCR. The table includes about 250,000 clones, around 86% detected once. The rearrangement uses TRBV6-1 and TRBJ1-2, with TRBD1 identical over 7 bases. This receptor was taken from a man aged 40-49 years who had recovered from COVID-19. The sample consisted of PBMCs or T cells enriched from blood (not recorded which). CDR3 region: CASSFTGASYGYTF. As DNA, the CDR3 is TGTGCCAGCAGTTTTACAGGGGCATCCTATGGCTACACCTTC.